This T cell receptor beta chain was obtained from a study of blood T cell repertoires in COVID-19. Study-wide context: The cDNA or gDNA used as material had been derived from T cells, B-cell-depleted T cells, or PBMCs.

In the original analysis: Nucleated cell number was recorded as an estimate derived from reference gene primer amplification. The method was immunoSEQ multiplex PCR; TCRdb's version includes in-frame clones alone and lacks a portion of them. For V, J and clone size, that table is used; D and trimming come from the DNA. The table records under 150,000 clones, 80% to 90% of them present only once. Source material: peripheral blood. The source is a man aged 50 or older with active COVID-19.

CDR3 nucleotides: TGTGCCAGCAGGGCCGCAAACACCGGGGAGCTGTTTTTT. This codes for CASRAANTGELFF. This chain links TRBV4-2 with TRBJ2-2; D gene unclear. V was cut by 6 bases and J by 2 bases, with 7 bases left in between. Germline lookup yields CDR1 LGHNA and CDR2 YNFKEQ. There are 13 residues in the CDR3.